This T cell receptor (beta chain) was documented in a study of T cells in localized non-small cell lung cancer. Study results and caveats: Increased T cell density in blood showed an association with longer overall survival. Across samples, adjacent lung featured a median roughly 60 of the top 100 tumor clones. Owing to sequencing of a solitary tumor region, heterogeneity cannot be discounted. Of the tissues analyzed, uninvolved adjacent lung showed maximal T cell clonality, greater than tumor.

This table comes from immunoSEQ multiplex PCR, and its TCRdb copy is limited to in-frame clones, with some not included. The table has 30,000 to 45,000 clones, under 90% seen once. The CDR3 is 15 residues long. V was shortened by 2 bases and J by 3 bases, with 11 bases between the two germline ends. Germline lookup yields CDR1 LNHDA and CDR2 SQIVND (reference sequence). As concerns this clone: Its antigen remains unknown.

The sequence was obtained from a male donor older than 55 with stage II lung adenocarcinoma. The chain links TRBV19 to TRBJ1-5; D gene unclear. Sample: peripheral blood mononuclear cells, taken before any cancer treatment. Written as DNA, the CDR3 is TGTGCCAGTAGTATATTGGGAATCAACAATCAGCCCCAGCATTTT. It yields the protein CASSILGINNQPQHF. Combining the CDR3 with reference TRBV19 and TRBJ1-5 gives the whole variable domain DGGITQSPKYLFRKEGQNVTLSCEQNLNHDAMYWYRQDPGQGLRLIYYSQIVNDFQKGDIAEGYSVSREKKESFPLTVTSAQKNPTAFYLCASSILGINNQPQHFGDGTRLSIL.